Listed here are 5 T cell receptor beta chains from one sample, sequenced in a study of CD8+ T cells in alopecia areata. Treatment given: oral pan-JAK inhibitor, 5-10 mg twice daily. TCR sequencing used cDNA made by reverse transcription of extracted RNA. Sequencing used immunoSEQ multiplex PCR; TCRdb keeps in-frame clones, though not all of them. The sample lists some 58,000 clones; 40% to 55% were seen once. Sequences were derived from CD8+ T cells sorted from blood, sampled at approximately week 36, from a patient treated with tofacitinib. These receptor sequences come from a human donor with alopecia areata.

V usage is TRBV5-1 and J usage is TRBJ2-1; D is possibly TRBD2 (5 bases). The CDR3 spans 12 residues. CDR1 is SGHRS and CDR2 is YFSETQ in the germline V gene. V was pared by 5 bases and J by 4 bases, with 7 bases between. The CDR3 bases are TGCGCCAGCAGGAGGGAATACAATGAGCAGTTCTTC. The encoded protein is CASRREYNEQFF.

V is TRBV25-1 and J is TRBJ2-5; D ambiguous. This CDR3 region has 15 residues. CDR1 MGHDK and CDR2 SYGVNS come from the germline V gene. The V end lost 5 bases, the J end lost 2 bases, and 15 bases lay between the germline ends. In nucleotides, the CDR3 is TGTGCCAGCAGTACACAACGTGGCAGGCAAGAGACCCAGTACTTC. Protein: CASSTQRGRQETQYF.

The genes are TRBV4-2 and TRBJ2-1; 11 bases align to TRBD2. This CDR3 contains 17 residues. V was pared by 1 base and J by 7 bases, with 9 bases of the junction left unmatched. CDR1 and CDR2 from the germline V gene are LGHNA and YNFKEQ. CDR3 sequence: CASSQGPLAGALNEQFF. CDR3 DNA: TGTGCCAGCAGCCAAGGCCCACTAGCGGGAGCGTTGAATGAGCAGTTCTTC.

CDR3 DNA sequence: TGCAGCGCCAACTCCGGGACGGGGAAAAGTTTAAACACTGAAGCTTTCTTT. This encodes CSANSGTGKSLNTEAFF. V gene TRBV29-1 combines with J gene TRBJ1-1; D might be TRBD1 (5 bases). The CDR3 totals 17 residues. V shed 7 bases and J shed 2 bases, with 26 bases lying between them. Per the germline V gene, CDR1 is SQVTM and CDR2 is ANQGSEA.

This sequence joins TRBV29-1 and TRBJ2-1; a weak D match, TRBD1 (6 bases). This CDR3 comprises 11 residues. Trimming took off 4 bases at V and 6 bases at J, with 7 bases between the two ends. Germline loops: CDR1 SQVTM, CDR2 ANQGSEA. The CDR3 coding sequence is TGCAGCGTTGTAGGGGGCAATGAGCAGTTCTTC. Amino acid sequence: CSVVGGNEQFF.